The following is a T cell receptor beta chain sequence with its context. Its antigen is as yet unknown. It was with 60 Vbeta and 13 Jbeta primers that the PCR ran. Assay used: immunoSEQ multiplex PCR; TCRdb lists only in-frame clones, some missing. The sample shows approximately 54,000 clones, 82% of them seen only once. The data stem from a study of cytomegalovirus exposure and HLA in healthy donors. On the study more broadly: A previous analysis identified about 110 million unique TCR beta sequences derived from roughly 180 million T cells. The study, taken as a whole, reports: More clonal expansion characterized HLA-associated TCR beta chains than equally common others in a later analysis.

The CDR3 consists of 16 residues. Germline loops: CDR1 LNHDA, CDR2 SQIVND (reference sequence). V was pared by 5 bases and J by 4 bases, with 19 bases between. This cohort consisted of healthy bone marrow donors. The rearrangement links TRBV19 to TRBJ2-3; possibly TRBD2 for D (7 bases). The sample consisted of PBMCs. This clonotype originated in a woman aged 18-35 years in good health and CMV-seronegative. The CDR3 DNA sequence: TGTGCCAGTAGTCAGGGGCGGGGGTCGACGGCAGATACGCAGTATTTT. This encodes CASSQGRGSTADTQYF.